The 26 T cell receptor beta chains below were found in one sample sequenced in a study of cytomegalovirus exposure and HLA in healthy donors. The study ran its PCR with 60 Vbeta and 13 Jbeta primers. The table came from immunoSEQ multiplex PCR; TCRdb's copy has only in-frame clones and leaves some out. The table has about 36,000 clones, about 72% seen once. Sequencing was done on a sample of PBMCs. Receptors were obtained from a man in his thirties or forties in good health and CMV-seronegative.

The CDR3 here is CASSYYGDRGSPLHF. CDR3 nucleotides: TGTGCCAGCAGTTATTATGGGGACAGGGGGTCACCCCTCCACTTT. The J gene is TRBJ1-6, the V gene TRBV6-5, with 11 bases aligning to TRBD1. CDR3 size: 15 residues. The ends lost 3 bases at V and 10 bases at J; junction bases unmatched: 5. Germline CDR1 and CDR2: MNHEY and SVGAGI.

The chain combines TRBV10-3 with TRBJ2-7; 9 bases fit TRBD2. Germline V gene data show CDR1 as ENHRY and CDR2 as SYGVKD. The CDR3 consists of 15 residues. The V gene end was trimmed by 3 bases and the J gene end by 1 base; junction bases not matched to a gene: 4. CDR3 bases: TGTGCCATCAGTGAAGCGGGGGGCACGTCCTACGAGCAGTACTTC. This gives the protein CAISEAGGTSYEQYF.

This clone has just a few counts. The chain has TRBV2 and TRBJ2-1; a weak D match, TRBD1 (5 bases). The V end was cut by 8 bases, the J end by 5 bases, with 16 bases between. Germline CDR1 is SNHLY and CDR2 is FYNNEI. CDR3 length: 14 residues. The CDR3 nucleotides are TGTGCCAGCCGCAGGGTGAGTGAGGACAATGAGCAGTTCTTC. This translates into CASRRVSEDNEQFF.

By share, this clone ranks as medium-sized (0.01 to 0.1%). The rearrangement joins TRBV29-1 to TRBJ1-2; D is unresolved. This CDR3 contains 15 residues. CDR1 and CDR2 from the germline V gene are SQVTM and ANQGSEA. Trimming left V 5 bases short and J 3 bases short, with 19 bases between. The CDR3 sequence: CSVLESGINDYGYTF. The CDR3, as DNA: TGCAGCGTTCTGGAATCGGGGATTAATGACTATGGCTACACCTTC.

DNA of the CDR3: TGTGCCAGCTCATCCCGTCGAGGGGGCCAAGAGACCCAGTACTTC. Translated, it gives CASSSRRGGQETQYF. The V and J genes are TRBV18 and TRBJ2-5; D may be TRBD1 (6 bases). The germline gives CDR1 KGHSH, CDR2 LQKENI. This CDR3 is 15 amino acids long. The V gene lost 5 bases and the J gene lost 1 base, with 14 bases spanning the gap.

This clone turned up a few times. The rearrangement links TRBV6-4 to TRBJ2-1; TRBD2 is a possible D gene (5 bases). Germline assignment: CDR1 MRHNA and CDR2 SNTAGT. The CDR3 length is 13 residues. The germline V and J ends were trimmed by 2 bases and 5 bases, with 7 bases remaining between them. As DNA, the CDR3 is TGTGCCAGCAGTGACAACGGGAACAATGAGCAGTTCTTC. Translating it yields CASSDNGNNEQFF.

V usage is TRBV4-3 and J usage is TRBJ1-1; 8 bases are a match to TRBD1. Germline V gives CDR1 LGHNA, CDR2 YSLEER. CDR3 length: 15 amino acids. Trimming removed 4 bases from V and 1 base from J; junction bases left unmatched: 5. The CDR3 here is CASSRLTGGNTEAFF. Here the CDR3 DNA reads TGCGCCAGCAGCCGATTAACAGGGGGGAACACTGAAGCTTTCTTT.

The chain couples TRBV6-1 to TRBJ2-3; a possible D gene is TRBD2 (6 bases). Germline CDR1 MNHNS, CDR2 SASEGT. The V end was cut by 4 bases, the J end by 0 bases, with 11 bases between. The CDR3 sequence is 15 residues long. The DNA for the CDR3 is TGTGCCAGCAGTGGTAAGCGGGTTAGCACAGATACGCAGTATTTT. Translation: CASSGKRVSTDTQYF.

J is TRBJ2-3 and V is TRBV20-1, with D hard to call. Trimming shortened V by 3 bases and J by 5 bases, and 6 bases separated the two germline ends. The V gene's germline CDR1 is DFQATT and CDR2 SNEGSKA (reference sequence). The CDR3 loop spans 11 amino acids. The CDR3 nucleotides are TGCAGTGCTAGCTCCGGAGATACGCAGTATTTT. Translating gives CSASSGDTQYF.

This clone was counted between two and nine times. This rearrangement joins TRBV6-6 to TRBJ2-1; 9 bases align to TRBD1. This CDR3 spans 16 amino acids. Germline V gene sequence: CDR1 MNHNY, CDR2 SVGAGI (reference sequence). After removal of 2 bases from V and 4 bases from J, the junction contained 6 bases not matched to a gene. The CDR3 nucleotides read TGTGCCAGCAGTTACGGACAGGGGACAGGGTACAATGAGCAGTTCTTC. Translation: CASSYGQGTGYNEQFF.

This clone has just a few counts. The V call is TRBV28, the J call TRBJ1-1, with 11 bases identical to TRBD1. The CDR3 is 11 residues long. Trimming removed 6 bases from V and 11 bases from J; junction bases left unmatched: 2. Germline V gene sequence: CDR1 MDHEN, CDR2 SYDVKM. CDR3 residues: CASRGTGGAFF. DNA for the CDR3: TGTGCCAGCAGGGGGACAGGGGGGGCTTTCTTT.

This clone has more than one count but fewer than ten. The genes are TRBV2 and TRBJ1-4; tentative D call: TRBD1 (5 bases). The length of the CDR3 is 14 residues. Germline CDR1 reads SNHLY; CDR2 reads FYNNEI. Between the trimmed V and J ends, which lost 6 bases and 8 bases, there was a span of 16 bases. The CDR3 loop is CASRQASPKEKLFF. The DNA for the CDR3 is TGTGCCAGCAGACAGGCCTCCCCGAAAGAAAAACTGTTTTTT.

The V gene is TRBV27, the J gene TRBJ2-1; the D is unclear. CDR1 is MNHEY, CDR2 SMNVEV, per germline (reference sequence). V lost 3 bases to trimming and J lost 0 bases, with 6 bases between them. This CDR3 has 14 residues. The CDR3 DNA sequence: TGTGCCAGCAGTTTGTGGAGCTCCTACAATGAGCAGTTCTTC. The encoded protein is CASSLWSSYNEQFF.

The chain links TRBV28 to TRBJ2-7; TRBD2 matches 12 bases. The CDR3 is 17 residues long. Germline CDR1 and CDR2: MDHEN and SYDVKM. The junction had 10 bases not matched to a gene; V was cut back by 0 bases and J by 7 bases. CDR3 DNA: TGTGCCAGCAGTTTATGGGCGCTAGCGGGAGGGCCGGGGGAGCAGTACTTC. Its translation is CASSLWALAGGPGEQYF.

V usage is TRBV12-5 and J usage is TRBJ2-7, with 8 bases identical to TRBD1. CDR3 length: 13 amino acids. The trim removed 1 base at V and 5 bases at J, leaving 1 base unmatched. CDR1 and CDR2 from the germline V gene are LGHNT and FRNRAP. The chain's CDR3 is CASGLGQGHEQYF. The CDR3 coding sequence is TGTGCTAGTGGTTTGGGACAGGGGCACGAGCAGTACTTC. Combining the CDR3 with reference TRBV12-5 and TRBJ2-7 gives the whole variable domain DARVTQTPRHKVTEMGQEVTMRCQPILGHNTVFWYRQTMMQGLELLAYFRNRAPLDDSGMPKDRFSAEMPDATLATLKIQPSEPRDSAVYFCASGLGQGHEQYFGPGTRLTVT.

The table lists this clone with a count of one. This rearrangement joins TRBV7-9 to TRBJ2-7; 10 bases are a match to TRBD2. CDR3 length equals 15 residues. CDR1 is SEHNR and CDR2 is FQNEAQ in the germline V gene (reference sequence). The V and J ends lost 5 bases and 2 bases, in that order; junction bases with no gene match: 6. In DNA, the CDR3 is TGTGCCAGCAGCCCCCTCAGCGGGGGGGCCTACGAGCAGTACTTC. Translated: CASSPLSGGAYEQYF.

The chain carries TRBV11-2 and TRBJ2-1; possible D gene TRBD2, 6 bases. The CDR3 extends over 14 amino acids. CDR1 SGHAT and CDR2 FQNNGV come from the germline V gene. The germline V and J ends were trimmed by 3 bases and 5 bases, with 11 bases remaining between them. The chain's CDR3 is CASSFPRGNNEQFF. CDR3 sequence (DNA): TGTGCCAGCAGCTTTCCGCGGGGCAACAATGAGCAGTTCTTC.

V and J are TRBV6-5 and TRBJ1-6, with D tentatively TRBD1 (5 bases). Germline V gene sequence: CDR1 MNHEY, CDR2 SVGAGI. The CDR3 sequence is 14 residues long. V was pared by 7 bases and J by 7 bases, with 14 bases between. The CDR3 here is CASTDYRGNSPLHF. The CDR3 region has the DNA TGTGCCAGCACCGATTATCGGGGGAATTCACCCCTCCACTTT.

Only a few counts were recorded for this clone. This chain uses TRBV6-5 with TRBJ1-1; 7 bases fit TRBD1. The CDR3 is 14 residues long. Germline CDR1 is MNHEY and CDR2 is SVGAGI. V lost 6 bases to trimming and J lost 8 bases; unmatched junction nucleotides: 12. In DNA, the CDR3 is TGTGCCAGCAGAACCTTGGGACAGTCCAGAGAAGCTTTCTTT. This gives the protein CASRTLGQSREAFF.

The chain carries TRBV20-1 and TRBJ2-7; perhaps TRBD2 as D (5 bases). This CDR3 is 11 amino acids long. Germline values: CDR1 DFQATT, CDR2 SNEGSKA (reference sequence). V lost 3 bases and J 3 bases, leaving 6 bases between the germline ends. The CDR3 coding sequence is TGCAGTGCTAGTCGGGGCTACGAGCAGTACTTC. Its protein is CSASRGYEQYF.

The V call is TRBV29-1, the J call TRBJ2-6; TRBD1 might be the D (5 bases). The CDR3 consists of 14 residues. Germline lookup yields CDR1 SQVTM and CDR2 ANQGSEA. V was pared by 6 bases and J by 2 bases, with 11 bases between. This CDR3 reads CSVIGAAGANVLTF. For the CDR3, the DNA is TGCAGCGTCATTGGGGCTGCTGGGGCCAACGTCCTGACTTTC.

The rearrangement joins TRBV7-8 to TRBJ2-7; D is undetermined. Germline V lookup: CDR1 SGHVS, CDR2 FQNEAQ. The CDR3 consists of 11 residues. The V end lost 6 bases, the J end lost 5 bases, and 8 bases lay between the germline ends. CDR3 amino acids: CASSPVDEQYF. The CDR3 nucleotides read TGTGCCAGCAGTCCAGTGGACGAGCAGTACTTC. The whole variable domain, filled in from reference TRBV7-8 and TRBJ2-7, reads GAGVSQSPRYKVAKRGQDVALRCDPISGHVSLFWYQQALGQGPEFLTYFQNEAQLDKSGLPSDRFFAERPEGSVSTLKIQRTQQEDSAVYLCASSPVDEQYFGPGTRLTVT.

V gene TRBV7-8 combines with J gene TRBJ2-1, with 8 bases aligning to TRBD2. V gave up 6 bases and J gave up 0 bases; unmatched junction bases: 4. In germline, CDR1 is SGHVS, CDR2 FQNEAQ. The CDR3 spans 15 residues. CDR3 DNA sequence: TGTGCCAGCAGTCCCAGCGGGAGCTCCTACAATGAGCAGTTCTTC. Its protein product is CASSPSGSSYNEQFF.

This clone has just a few counts. The chain carries TRBV7-8 and TRBJ1-1; 7 bases align to TRBD1. With 1 base clipped from V and 11 bases from J, the junction kept 10 bases outside the gene matches. The CDR3 has 14 amino acids. Germline-derived CDR1 and CDR2 are SGHVS and FQNEAQ. This CDR3 reads CASSLGGTETRAFF. DNA of the CDR3: TGTGCCAGCAGCTTAGGTGGGACAGAGACCAGGGCTTTCTTT.

The J gene is TRBJ2-7, the V gene TRBV4-3; 8 positions agree with TRBD1. Germline CDR1 and CDR2: LGHNA and YSLEER. The CDR3 sequence is 15 residues long. Germline trimming cut 4 bases from V and 2 bases from J; bases unmatched to any gene: 7. CDR3 sequence reads: CASSLHQGQAYEQYF. The CDR3 DNA sequence: TGCGCCAGCAGCCTGCACCAGGGACAGGCCTACGAGCAGTACTTC.

The chain joins TRBV7-2 to TRBJ2-5; TRBD1 aligns across 11 bases. The CDR3 has 15 amino acids. Losses at the gene ends were 5 bases for V and 4 bases for J; bases not matched to a gene: 6. Germline CDR1 and CDR2: SGHTA and FQGNSA. Written as DNA, the CDR3 is TGTGCCAGCAGCCAACCGGGACAGGGGGGAGAGACCCAGTACTTC. Translation gives CASSQPGQGGETQYF.